This T cell receptor beta chain came from a study of T cells in Graves' hyperthyroidism and ophthalmopathy. An absence of ophthalmopathy progression within 18 months meant stable Graves' hyperthyroidism. Each patient was aged 18 to 65 and had newly diagnosed hyperthyroidism of under 2 months' duration. Study-level results: The model's output predicted ophthalmopathy at a median of about 6.5 months prior to onset. Separation of ophthalmopathy from stable hyperthyroidism was achieved by a 13 V-J model.

A few counts support this clonotype. Antigen: not known. There were TCR beta CDR3 regions amplified from RNA transcripts. When the TCR CDR3 underwent first-round RT-PCR, the HTBI primer set was used. Via MiXCR, TCRdb re-called the multiplex PCR reads, giving one row per CDR3 protein. Counted here are roughly 200,000 distinct CDR3 sequences, around 20% occurring once; the ten biggest clones make up over 35%. This sequence was found in a man in his forties or fifties with Graves' hyperthyroidism. Sequencing was done on a sample of blood.

CDR3 protein: CSARPSGHYNSPLHF. The DNA for the CDR3 is TGCAGTGCTAGACCCTCGGGACATTATAATTCACCCCTCCACTTT. The chain links TRBV20-1 to TRBJ1-6; the D gene is possibly TRBD1 (6 bases). This CDR3 contains 15 residues. The germline V and J ends were trimmed by 2 bases and 4 bases, with 12 bases remaining between them. Germline V gives CDR1 DFQATT, CDR2 SNEGSKA (reference sequence).